One and the same sample provided the 9 T cell receptor beta chains below, sequenced in a study of T cells in Graves' hyperthyroidism and ophthalmopathy. TCR beta CDR3 region amplification was performed from RNA transcripts. The HTBI primer set drove a first-round RT-PCR of the TCR CDR3. TCRdb ran MiXCR on the multiplex PCR reads and lists one entry per CDR3 protein. Of about 360,000 distinct CDR3 sequences listed, less than 20% are singletons. Input material: blood. Receptors were obtained from a woman in her late teens or twenties with Graves' hyperthyroidism that later progressed to Graves' ophthalmopathy.

This clonotype was picked up many times. The CDR3 DNA follows: TGTGCCAGCAGGCGGGGGAATGCAGATACGCAGTATTTT. Its protein is CASRRGNADTQYF. The chain employs TRBV6-1 and TRBJ2-3; 7 nucleotides line up with TRBD2. The CDR3 runs 13 residues. From germline, CDR1 is MNHNS and CDR2 SASEGT. V was clipped by 6 bases and J by 4 bases; unmatched bases: 4.

On this clonotype: A read error may be the cause here, since a much bigger clone is one base away. This sequence joins TRBV27 and TRBJ2-1; 10 nucleotides line up with TRBD1. The CDR3 contains 16 residues. Trimming at V came to 4 bases and at J to 8 bases, leaving 11 bases not matched to a gene. Germline CDR1 and CDR2: MNHEY and SMNVEV (reference sequence). The CDR3 nucleotides are TGTGCCAGCAGTTACCACCCAGGGACAGGGGCTTATGAGCAGTTCTTC. Its protein is CASSYHPGTGAYEQFF.

This clonotype was seen many times. The chain couples TRBV5-1 to TRBJ2-1; D is unclear. The V and J ends lost 1 base and 4 bases respectively, with 12 bases between them. The CDR3 covers 15 residues. The V gene's germline CDR1 is SGHRS and CDR2 YFSETQ. CDR3 amino acids: CASSLPEKTYNEQFF. The DNA for the CDR3 is TGCGCCAGCAGCTTGCCCGAGAAAACTTACAATGAGCAGTTCTTC.

This clonotype was seen ten or more times. This CDR3 is CASSYRPGDPYSYEQYF. The CDR3 nucleotides are TGTGCCAGCAGTTACCGGCCGGGCGATCCGTACTCCTACGAGCAGTACTTC. The V call is TRBV6-6, the J call TRBJ2-7; no clear D. This CDR3 has 17 amino acids. V shed 2 bases and J shed 0 bases, with 17 bases lying between them. Germline V gives CDR1 MNHNY, CDR2 SVGAGI (reference sequence).

Only a few counts were recorded for this clonotype. The V and J genes are TRBV29-1 and TRBJ2-1; 7 bases are a match to TRBD2. The germline V gene encodes CDR1 SQVTM and CDR2 ANQGSEA. The V and J ends lost 6 bases and 7 bases, in that order; junction bases with no gene match: 9. The CDR3 covers 13 residues. CDR3 DNA sequence: TGCAGCGTGGGACCCTGGGGGGGAAATGAGCAGTTCTTC. It encodes CSVGPWGGNEQFF.

This clonotype was counted a few times. V usage is TRBV20-1 and J usage is TRBJ2-2; TRBD2 might be the D (6 bases). This CDR3 contains 15 residues. The V end was cut by 0 bases, the J end by 5 bases, with 13 bases between. Germline assignment: CDR1 DFQATT and CDR2 SNEGSKA (reference sequence). The CDR3 protein is CSAREGGVGTGELFF. For the CDR3, the DNA is TGCAGTGCTAGAGAGGGGGGAGTGGGGACCGGGGAGCTGTTTTTT.

This clonotype has more than one count but fewer than ten. V and J are TRBV6-5 and TRBJ1-5, with D perhaps TRBD1 (5 bases). This CDR3 region has 16 residues. Germline V lookup: CDR1 MNHEY, CDR2 SVGAGI. The ends were cut back, 2 bases at V and 0 bases at J, with 11 bases in the middle. The CDR3, as DNA: TGTGCCAGCAGTTACATTGGGGGGTATAGCAATCAGCCCCAGCATTTT. This codes for CASSYIGGYSNQPQHF.

The sample holds a few counts of this clonotype. The CDR3 bases are TGTGCCAGCAGTGTGACATCCTACAATGAGCAGTTCTTC. It translates to CASSVTSYNEQFF. The V gene is TRBV27, the J gene TRBJ2-1; D unclear. Germline V CDR1 and CDR2: MNHEY, SMNVEV (reference sequence). The germline V and J ends were trimmed by 5 bases and 1 base, with 6 bases remaining between them. The CDR3 contains 13 residues.

This clonotype has more than one count but fewer than ten. The junction shows a germline mismatch at one end, possibly a read error. V usage is TRBV7-7 and J usage is TRBJ2-1; the match to TRBD2 covers 9 bases. This CDR3 has 16 amino acids. The germline gives CDR1 SSHAT, CDR2 FNYEAQ (reference sequence). In DNA, the CDR3 is TGTGCTAGCAGCTTAGGGGAACTAGCGGGTTACAATGAGCAGTTCTTC. Residues: CASSLGELAGYNEQFF. Filled out from reference TRBV7-7 and TRBJ2-1, the complete variable domain reads GAGVSQSPRYKVTKRGQDVTLRCDPISSHATLYWYQQALGQGPEFLTYFNYEAQPDKSGLPSDRFSAERPEGSISTLTIQRTEQRDSAMYRCASSLGELAGYNEQFFGPGTRLTVL.